Listed below are T cell receptor beta chains from one sample, sequenced in a study of blood T cell repertoires in COVID-19. Produced via immunoSEQ multiplex PCR; TCRdb's table is partial and in-frame only. The table has 180,000 or so clones, about 88% seen once. The material sequenced was peripheral blood. All receptors come from a woman aged 25 to 39 with active or convalescent COVID-19. Both conserved end residues are part of each CDR3. The order of the fields is D gene, V gene, CDR3 protein. The D gene is left open where the match is weak.

>TRBD1|TRBV6-6
CAHGTGRYEQYF
>NA|TRBV19
CASSVPTVIGYTF
>TRBD1|TRBV5-4
CASREGQGNEQFF
>TRBD1|TRBV19
CASSRQGPEAFF
>TRBD1|TRBV15
CATSSIPGTGSSYEQYF
>NA|TRBV6-7
CASSYSSRYTTDTQYF
>NA|TRBV21-1
CASSKWSSHNEQYF
>TRBD2|TRBV27
CASRTLLSGRVREQYF
>NA|TRBV7-9
CASSSLRGPKYGYTF
>TRBD1|TRBV5-6
CASSLSGTGGREQYF
>NA|TRBV6-5
CASSRGQPYGYTF
>NA|TRBV4-1
CASSPEQGRDEQYF